This entry features one T cell receptor (beta chain) sequence. This CDR3 spans 14 amino acids. Germline values: CDR1 LGHDT, CDR2 YNNKEL (reference sequence). Trimming cost V 2 bases and J 1 base, with 8 bases left between them. The sample is drawn from a study of blood T cell repertoires in COVID-19. Whole-study context: PBMCs, B-cell-depleted T cells, or T cells provided the cDNA or gDNA that made up the material.

The assay was immunoSEQ multiplex PCR, and TCRdb's table has in-frame clones only and misses some. The data show 250,000 to 300,000 clones, 75% to 90% seen once. Material: peripheral blood. The chain joins TRBV3-1 (or the pseudogene TRBV3-2) to TRBJ1-1, with D uncertain. This clonotype was sampled from a man in his fifties or sixties with acute or convalescent COVID-19. In DNA form, the CDR3 reads TGTGCCAGCAGCCAACCCTACTCGAACACTGAAGCTTTCTTT. This encodes CASSQPYSNTEAFF.